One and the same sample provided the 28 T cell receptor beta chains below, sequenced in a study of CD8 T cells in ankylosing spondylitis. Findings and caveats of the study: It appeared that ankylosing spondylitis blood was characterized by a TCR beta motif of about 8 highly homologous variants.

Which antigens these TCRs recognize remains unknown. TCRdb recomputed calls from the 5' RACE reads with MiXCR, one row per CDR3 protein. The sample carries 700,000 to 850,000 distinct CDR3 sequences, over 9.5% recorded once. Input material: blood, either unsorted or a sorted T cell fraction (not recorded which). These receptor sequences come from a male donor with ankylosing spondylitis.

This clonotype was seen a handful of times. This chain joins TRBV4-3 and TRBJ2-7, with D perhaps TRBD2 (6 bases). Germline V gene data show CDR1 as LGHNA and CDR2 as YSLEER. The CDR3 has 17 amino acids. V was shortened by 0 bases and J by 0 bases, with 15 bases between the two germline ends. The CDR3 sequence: CASSQDRRDWASYEQYF. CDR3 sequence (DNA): TGCGCCAGCAGCCAAGACCGGCGGGACTGGGCCTCCTACGAGCAGTACTTC.

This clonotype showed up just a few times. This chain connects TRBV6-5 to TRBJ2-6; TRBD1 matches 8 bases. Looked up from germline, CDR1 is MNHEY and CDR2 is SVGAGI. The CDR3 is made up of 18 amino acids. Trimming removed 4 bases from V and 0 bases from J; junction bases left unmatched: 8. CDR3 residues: CASSWLTGVPSGANVLTF. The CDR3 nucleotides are TGTGCCAGCAGTTGGTTGACAGGGGTACCCTCTGGGGCCAACGTCCTGACTTTC.

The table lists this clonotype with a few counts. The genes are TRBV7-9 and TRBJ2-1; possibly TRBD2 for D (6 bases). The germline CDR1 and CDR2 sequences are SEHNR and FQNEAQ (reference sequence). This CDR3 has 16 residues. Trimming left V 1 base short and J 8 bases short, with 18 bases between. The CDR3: CASSLGRGVRWDEQFF. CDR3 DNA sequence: TGTGCCAGCAGCTTAGGGCGGGGAGTTAGATGGGATGAGCAGTTCTTC. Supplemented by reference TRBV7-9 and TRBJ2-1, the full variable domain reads DTGVSQNPRHKITKRGQNVTFRCDPISEHNRLYWYRQTLGQGPEFLTYFQNEAQLEKSRLLSDRFSAERPKGSFSTLEIQRTEQGDSAMYLCASSLGRGVRWDEQFFGPGTRLTVL.

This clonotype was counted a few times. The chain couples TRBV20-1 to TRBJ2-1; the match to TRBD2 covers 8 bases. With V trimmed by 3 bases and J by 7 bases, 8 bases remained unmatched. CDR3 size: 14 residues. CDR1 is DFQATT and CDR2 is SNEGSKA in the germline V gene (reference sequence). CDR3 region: CSASAGTSRNEQFF. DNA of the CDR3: TGCAGTGCTAGTGCCGGGACTAGTCGGAATGAGCAGTTCTTC.

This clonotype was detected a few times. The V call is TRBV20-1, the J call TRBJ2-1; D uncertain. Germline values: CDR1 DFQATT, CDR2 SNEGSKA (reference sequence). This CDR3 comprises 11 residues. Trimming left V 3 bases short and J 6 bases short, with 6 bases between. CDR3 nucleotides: TGCAGTGCTAGTCGGGCCAATGAGCAGTTCTTC. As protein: CSASRANEQFF.

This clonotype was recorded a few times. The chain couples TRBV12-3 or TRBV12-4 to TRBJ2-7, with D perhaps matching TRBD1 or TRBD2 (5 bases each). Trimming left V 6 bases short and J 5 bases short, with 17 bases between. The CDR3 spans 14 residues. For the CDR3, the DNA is TGTGCCAGCAGACCCAGGGACGCCCAAAACGAGCAGTACTTC. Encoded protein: CASRPRDAQNEQYF.

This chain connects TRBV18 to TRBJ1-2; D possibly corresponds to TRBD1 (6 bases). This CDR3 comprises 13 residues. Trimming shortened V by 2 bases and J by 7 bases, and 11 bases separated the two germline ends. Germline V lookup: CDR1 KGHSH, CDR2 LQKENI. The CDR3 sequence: CASSPDRRAGYTF. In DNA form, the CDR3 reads TGTGCCAGCTCACCAGACAGGCGGGCTGGCTACACCTTC.

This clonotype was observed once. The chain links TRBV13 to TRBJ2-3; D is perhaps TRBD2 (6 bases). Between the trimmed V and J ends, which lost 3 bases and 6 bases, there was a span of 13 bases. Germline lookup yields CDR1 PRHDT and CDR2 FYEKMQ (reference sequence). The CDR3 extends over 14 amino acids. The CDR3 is CASSFTGEVDTQYF. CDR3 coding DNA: TGTGCCAGCAGCTTCACGGGAGAGGTGGATACGCAGTATTTT.

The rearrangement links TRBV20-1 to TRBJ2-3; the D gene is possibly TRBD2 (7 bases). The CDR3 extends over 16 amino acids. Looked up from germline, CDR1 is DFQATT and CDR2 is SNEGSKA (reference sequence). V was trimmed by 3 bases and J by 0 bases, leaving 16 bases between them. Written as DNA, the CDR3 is TGCAGTGCTAGCGGCGGGGGCCGCTCTAGCACAGATACGCAGTATTTT. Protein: CSASGGGRSSTDTQYF.

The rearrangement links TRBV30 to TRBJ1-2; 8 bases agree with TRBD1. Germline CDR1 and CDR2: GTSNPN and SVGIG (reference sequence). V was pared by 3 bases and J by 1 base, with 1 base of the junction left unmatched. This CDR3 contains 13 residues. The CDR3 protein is CAWRGQVNYGYTF. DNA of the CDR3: TGTGCCTGGAGGGGACAGGTTAACTATGGCTACACCTTC.

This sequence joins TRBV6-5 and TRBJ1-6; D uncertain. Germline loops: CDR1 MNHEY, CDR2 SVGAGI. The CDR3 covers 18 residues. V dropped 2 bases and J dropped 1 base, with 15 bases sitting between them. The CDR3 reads CASSYRPSPYSYNSPLHF. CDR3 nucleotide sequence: TGTGCCAGCAGTTACCGACCTTCTCCCTATTCCTATAATTCACCCCTCCACTTT.

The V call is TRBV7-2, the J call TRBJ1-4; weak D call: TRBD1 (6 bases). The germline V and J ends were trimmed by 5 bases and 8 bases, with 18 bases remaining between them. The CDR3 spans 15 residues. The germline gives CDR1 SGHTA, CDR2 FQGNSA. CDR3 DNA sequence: TGTGCCAGCAGCCCGACCGGGACACCAACAGAAAAACTGTTTTTT. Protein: CASSPTGTPTEKLFF. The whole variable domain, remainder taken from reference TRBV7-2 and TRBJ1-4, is GAGVSQSPSNKVTEKGKDVELRCDPISGHTALYWYRQSLGQGLEFLIYFQGNSAPDKSGLPSDRFSAERTGGSVSTLTIQRTQQEDSAVYLCASSPTGTPTEKLFFGSGTQLSVL.

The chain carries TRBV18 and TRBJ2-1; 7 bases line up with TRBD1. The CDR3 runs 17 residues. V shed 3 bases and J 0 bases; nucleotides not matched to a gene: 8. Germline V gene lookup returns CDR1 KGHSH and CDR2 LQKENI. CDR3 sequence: CASSPRQGTLSYNEQFF. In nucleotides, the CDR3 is TGTGCCAGCTCACCTCGACAGGGAACCCTCTCCTACAATGAGCAGTTCTTC.

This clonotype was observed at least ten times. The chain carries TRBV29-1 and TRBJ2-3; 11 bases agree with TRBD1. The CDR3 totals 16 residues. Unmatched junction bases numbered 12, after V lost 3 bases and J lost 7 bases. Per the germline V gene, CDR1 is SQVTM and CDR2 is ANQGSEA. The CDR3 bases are TGCAGCGTTGAGAAGGACAGGGGGCTTTATGACTATACGCAGTATTTT. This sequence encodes CSVEKDRGLYDYTQYF.

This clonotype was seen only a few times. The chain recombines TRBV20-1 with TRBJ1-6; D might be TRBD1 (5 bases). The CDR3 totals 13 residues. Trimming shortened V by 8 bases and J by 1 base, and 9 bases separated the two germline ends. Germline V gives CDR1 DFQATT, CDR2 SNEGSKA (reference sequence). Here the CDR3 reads CSSRGSYNSPLHF. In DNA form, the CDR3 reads TGCAGTTCGAGGGGTTCCTATAATTCACCCCTCCACTTT.

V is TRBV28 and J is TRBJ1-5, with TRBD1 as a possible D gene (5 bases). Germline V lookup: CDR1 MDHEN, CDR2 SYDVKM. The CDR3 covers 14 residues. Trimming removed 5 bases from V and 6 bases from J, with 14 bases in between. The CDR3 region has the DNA TGTGCCAGCAGTATGGCTCAGGGTGTTCAGCCCCAGCATTTT. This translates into CASSMAQGVQPQHF.

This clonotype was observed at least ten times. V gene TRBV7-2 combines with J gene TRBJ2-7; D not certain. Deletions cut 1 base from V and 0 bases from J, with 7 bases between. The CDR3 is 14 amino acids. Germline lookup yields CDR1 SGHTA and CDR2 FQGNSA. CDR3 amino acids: CASSLGIRSYEQYF. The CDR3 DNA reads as TGTGCCAGCAGCTTAGGTATCCGCTCCTACGAGCAGTACTTC.

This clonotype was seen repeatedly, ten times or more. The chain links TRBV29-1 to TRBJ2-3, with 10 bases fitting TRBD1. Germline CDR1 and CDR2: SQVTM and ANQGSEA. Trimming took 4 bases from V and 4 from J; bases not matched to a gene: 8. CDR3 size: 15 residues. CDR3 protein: CSVARGQGDPDTQYF. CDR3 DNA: TGCAGCGTTGCCCGTGGACAGGGGGATCCAGATACGCAGTATTTT.

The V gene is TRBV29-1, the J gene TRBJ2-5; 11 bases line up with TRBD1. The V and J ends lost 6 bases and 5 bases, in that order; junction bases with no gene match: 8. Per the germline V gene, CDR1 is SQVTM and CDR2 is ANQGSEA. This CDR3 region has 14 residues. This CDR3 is CSVVDRGRGETQYF. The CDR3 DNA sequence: TGCAGCGTCGTGGACAGGGGGCGCGGGGAGACCCAGTACTTC.

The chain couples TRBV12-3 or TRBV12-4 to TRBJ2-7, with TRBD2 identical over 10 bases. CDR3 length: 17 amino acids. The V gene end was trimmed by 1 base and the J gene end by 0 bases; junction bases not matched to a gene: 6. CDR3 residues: CASSLEGLAKSSYEQYF. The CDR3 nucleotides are TGTGCCAGCAGTTTAGAGGGACTAGCGAAAAGCTCCTACGAGCAGTACTTC.

The CDR3, as DNA: TGTGCCAGCAGCTTAGGGGGTGCGCAAGGCCAGCCCCAGCATTTT. It yields the protein CASSLGGAQGQPQHF. The chain recombines TRBV7-9 with TRBJ1-5; no clear D gene. V was shortened by 1 base and J by 7 bases, with 14 bases between the two germline ends. In germline, CDR1 is SEHNR, CDR2 FQNEAQ (reference sequence). The CDR3 runs to 15 residues.

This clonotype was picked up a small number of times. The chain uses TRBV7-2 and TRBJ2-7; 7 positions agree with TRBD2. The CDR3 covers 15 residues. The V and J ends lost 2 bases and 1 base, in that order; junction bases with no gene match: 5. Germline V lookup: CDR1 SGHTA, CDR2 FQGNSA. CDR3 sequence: CASSLRAGESYEQYF. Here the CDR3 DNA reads TGTGCCAGCAGCTTACGTGCGGGGGAATCCTACGAGCAGTACTTC.

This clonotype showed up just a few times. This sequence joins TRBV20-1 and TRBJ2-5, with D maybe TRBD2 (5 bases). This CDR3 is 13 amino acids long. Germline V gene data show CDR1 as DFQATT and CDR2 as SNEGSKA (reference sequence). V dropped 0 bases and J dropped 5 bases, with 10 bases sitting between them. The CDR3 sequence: CSARDPGRETQYF. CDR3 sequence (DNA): TGCAGTGCTAGAGATCCGGGAAGGGAGACCCAGTACTTC.

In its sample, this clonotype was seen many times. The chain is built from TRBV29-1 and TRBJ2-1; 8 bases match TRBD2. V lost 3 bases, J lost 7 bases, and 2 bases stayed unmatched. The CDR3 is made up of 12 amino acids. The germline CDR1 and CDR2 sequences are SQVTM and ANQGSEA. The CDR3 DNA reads TGCAGCGTTGATCTAGCGGGTAATGAGCAGTTCTTC. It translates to CSVDLAGNEQFF.

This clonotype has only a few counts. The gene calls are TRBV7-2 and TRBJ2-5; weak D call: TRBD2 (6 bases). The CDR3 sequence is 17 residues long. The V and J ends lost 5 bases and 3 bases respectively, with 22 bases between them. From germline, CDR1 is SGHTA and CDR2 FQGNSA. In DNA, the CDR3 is TGTGCCAGCAGCCCCCGGAGGGGTACGTGGGTCGAAGAGACCCAGTACTTC. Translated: CASSPRRGTWVEETQYF.

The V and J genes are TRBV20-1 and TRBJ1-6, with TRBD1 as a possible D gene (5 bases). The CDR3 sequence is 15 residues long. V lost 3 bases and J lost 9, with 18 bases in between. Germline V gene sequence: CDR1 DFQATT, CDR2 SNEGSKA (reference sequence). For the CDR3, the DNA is TGCAGTGCTAGTAGATTAGGGGCCGGGGGTTCACCCCTCCACTTT. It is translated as CSASRLGAGGSPLHF.

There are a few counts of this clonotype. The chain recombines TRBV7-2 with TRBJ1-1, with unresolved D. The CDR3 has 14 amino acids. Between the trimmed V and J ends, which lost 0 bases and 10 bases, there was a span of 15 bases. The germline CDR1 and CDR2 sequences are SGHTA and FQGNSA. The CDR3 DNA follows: TGTGCCAGCAGCTTAGCGTGGGATATGTTCCCAGCTTTCTTT. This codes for CASSLAWDMFPAFF. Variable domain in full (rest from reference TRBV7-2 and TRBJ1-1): GAGVSQSPSNKVTEKGKDVELRCDPISGHTALYWYRQSLGQGLEFLIYFQGNSAPDKSGLPSDRFSAERTGGSVSTLTIQRTQQEDSAVYLCASSLAWDMFPAFFGQGTRLTVV.

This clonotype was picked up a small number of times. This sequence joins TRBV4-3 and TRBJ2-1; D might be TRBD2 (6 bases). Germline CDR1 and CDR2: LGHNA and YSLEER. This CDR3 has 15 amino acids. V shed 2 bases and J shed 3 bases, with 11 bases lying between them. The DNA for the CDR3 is TGCGCCAGCAGCCAATTGGGCGGGAACTACAATGAGCAGTTCTTC. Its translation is CASSQLGGNYNEQFF.